The 22 T cell receptor beta chains listed next were all sequenced from one sample in a study of somatic mutations in cytotoxic T cells in rheumatoid arthritis. Method: immunoSEQ multiplex PCR; TCRdb's copy keeps in-frame clones and lacks some. The table includes 15,000 or so clones, about 80% detected once. Sample: CD8+ T cells sorted from blood. The receptors stem from an adult with rheumatoid arthritis.

The chain recombines TRBV6-1 with TRBJ2-7; TRBD2 matches 9 bases. The CDR3 has 14 amino acids. Germline V gives CDR1 MNHNS, CDR2 SASEGT. The V segment lost 3 bases and the J segment 6 bases; nucleotides outside the gene matches: 6. The chain's CDR3 is CASSDFSGGGEQYF. The CDR3 DNA reads TGTGCCAGCAGTGATTTTAGCGGGGGAGGCGAGCAGTACTTC.

The J gene is TRBJ1-5, the V gene TRBV27; D ambiguous. V dropped 3 bases and J dropped 2 bases, with 8 bases sitting between them. The CDR3 consists of 14 residues. Germline V gene sequence: CDR1 MNHEY, CDR2 SMNVEV (reference sequence). Here the CDR3 reads CASSFSQGNQPQHF. The CDR3 DNA is TGTGCCAGCAGTTTCAGTCAGGGCAATCAGCCCCAGCATTTT.

The chain is built from TRBV23-1 and TRBJ2-4; D is unresolved. TRBV23-1 is marked as an open reading frame, function uncertain. CDR3 length: 14 amino acids. The V end lost 8 bases, the J end lost 0 bases, and 11 bases lay between the germline ends. The CDR3 here is CASSIGIAKNIQYF. For the CDR3, the DNA is TGCGCCAGCTCGATTGGGATAGCCAAAAACATTCAGTACTTC.

The chain recombines TRBV6-1 with TRBJ2-1, with D possibly being TRBD1 (7 bases). V was trimmed by 4 bases and J by 2 bases, leaving 9 bases between them. This CDR3 contains 14 residues. Germline assignment: CDR1 MNHNS and CDR2 SASEGT. As DNA, the CDR3 is TGTGCCAGCAGTGGCGGGACAGCCTACAATGAGCAGTTCTTC. Translating gives CASSGGTAYNEQFF.

The genes are TRBV29-1 and TRBJ1-2; D gene uncertain. This CDR3 spans 13 amino acids. Germline loops: CDR1 SQVTM, CDR2 ANQGSEA. With 2 bases removed from V and 0 bases from J, the gap between germline ends came to 7 bases. The CDR3 bases are TGCAGCGTTGAATGGGAATCTAACTATGGCTACACCTTC. It yields the protein CSVEWESNYGYTF.

On this clone: One end of the junction fails to match germline, which may point to a read error. V and J are TRBV7-9 and TRBJ2-1; 14 bases are shared with TRBD2. Germline CDR1 SEHNR, CDR2 FQNEAQ (reference sequence). CDR3 length equals 18 residues. CDR3 sequence reads: CASILTGLAGGRVNEQFF. The CDR3 bases are TGTGCCAGCATCTTAACAGGACTAGCGGGAGGAAGGGTCAATGAGCAGTTCTTC.

Relative to its sample, this clone is medium-sized. The J gene is TRBJ2-5, the V gene TRBV5-5; D not resolved. CDR3 length: 13 amino acids. Germline assignment: CDR1 SGHKS and CDR2 YYEKEE (reference sequence). Trimming shortened V by 4 bases and J by 1 base, and 8 bases separated the two germline ends. CDR3 coding DNA: TGTGCCAGCAGCACCCTGATCCAAGAGACCCAGTACTTC. This encodes CASSTLIQETQYF.

The chain carries TRBV28 and TRBJ1-1; weak D call: TRBD1 (6 bases). Germline CDR1 MDHEN, CDR2 SYDVKM. Trimming took off 8 bases at V and 4 bases at J, with 14 bases between the two ends. The CDR3 is 13 amino acids. The chain's CDR3 is CASCRGRGTEAFF. The CDR3 DNA reads TGTGCCAGCTGCAGGGGTAGGGGCACTGAAGCTTTCTTT. The whole variable domain, remainder taken from reference TRBV28 and TRBJ1-1, is DVKVTQSSRYLVKRTGEKVFLECVQDMDHENMFWYRQDPGLGLRLIYFSYDVKMKEKGDIPEGYSVSREKKERFSLILESASTNQTSMYLCASCRGRGTEAFFGQGTRLTVV.

This clone is a singleton in its sample. The rearrangement uses TRBV4-1 and TRBJ2-1; D might be TRBD1 (5 bases). The V end lost 4 bases, the J end lost 5 bases, and 15 bases lay between the germline ends. The germline V gene encodes CDR1 MGHRA and CDR2 YSYEKL. This CDR3 is built from 15 residues. Here the CDR3 DNA reads TGCGCCAGCAGCCCAGAGTGGGGCCCTAACAATGAGCAGTTCTTC. It is translated as CASSPEWGPNNEQFF.

The rearrangement uses TRBV29-1 and TRBJ1-5, with unresolved D. V lost 7 bases and J 1 base, leaving 14 bases between the germline ends. This CDR3 has 14 amino acids. The germline V gene encodes CDR1 SQVTM and CDR2 ANQGSEA. This chain's CDR3 is CSATLGLSNQPQHF. CDR3 nucleotides: TGCAGCGCCACCCTGGGATTAAGCAATCAGCCCCAGCATTTT.

The V call is TRBV19, the J call TRBJ1-1, with TRBD1 identical over 8 bases. Germline assignment: CDR1 LNHDA and CDR2 SQIVND (reference sequence). V shed 5 bases, J shed 4 bases, and the junction held 6 bases outside the gene matches. The CDR3 runs to 14 residues. The CDR3 nucleotides read TGTGCCAGTAGTGTAACAGGGGGGGTCACTGAAGCTTTCTTT. It translates to CASSVTGGVTEAFF.

The chain recombines TRBV9 with TRBJ1-6; tentatively, D is TRBD1 (6 bases). CDR3 size: 16 residues. The germline CDR1 and CDR2 sequences are SGDLS and YYNGEE. V lost 0 bases and J 6 bases, leaving 13 bases between the germline ends. The chain's CDR3 is CASSVGRGHLNSPLHF. CDR3 bases: TGTGCCAGCAGCGTAGGGAGGGGACACCTTAATTCACCCCTCCACTTT.

The CDR3 reads CASSPGTSGGALVTQYF. The CDR3, as DNA: TGTGCCAGCAGCCCTGGGACTAGCGGGGGGGCTCTGGTGACCCAGTACTTC. The gene calls are TRBV7-6 and TRBJ2-5, with TRBD2 matching 16 bases. The length of the CDR3 is 17 residues. The germline CDR1 and CDR2 sequences are SGHVS and FNYEAQ. After removal of 5 bases from V and 7 bases from J, the junction contained 10 bases not matched to a gene.

This clone was counted a few times. The chain employs TRBV29-1 and TRBJ2-1; D might be TRBD2 (7 bases). Germline CDR1 and CDR2: SQVTM and ANQGSEA. This CDR3 comprises 10 residues. V gave up 8 bases and J gave up 8 bases, with 10 bases separating them. The CDR3 coding sequence is TGCAGCATAGGGGGGGATGAGCAGTTCTTC. Amino acid sequence: CSIGGDEQFF.

The chain carries TRBV5-6 and TRBJ1-6, with 10 bases fitting TRBD1. Germline V gives CDR1 SGHDT, CDR2 YYEEEE. This CDR3 region has 14 residues. V shed 3 bases, J shed 10 bases, and the junction held 4 bases outside the gene matches. CDR3: CASSSGTGVSPLHF. CDR3 bases: TGTGCCAGCAGCTCCGGGACAGGGGTATCACCCCTCCACTTT.

The chain employs TRBV5-1 and TRBJ2-2; 7 bases agree with TRBD1. The CDR3 totals 18 residues. V dropped 4 bases and J dropped 3; count of bases not matched to a gene: 15. CDR1 and CDR2 from the germline V gene are SGHRS and YFSETQ. The CDR3 coding sequence is TGCGCCAGCAGCCCCACCCACTACCGGGACAGCGACACCGGGGAGCTGTTTTTT. This codes for CASSPTHYRDSDTGELFF.

V and J are TRBV19 and TRBJ2-7, with 12 bases matching TRBD1. Losses at the gene ends were 7 bases for V and 4 bases for J; bases not matched to a gene: 5. In germline, CDR1 is LNHDA, CDR2 SQIVND (reference sequence). The CDR3 covers 14 residues. The CDR3 DNA sequence: TGTGCCAGTAAACCGGGACAGGGGGCTTACGAGCAGTACTTC. Residues: CASKPGQGAYEQYF.

About this clone itself: Other DNA sequences within the sample encode an identical CDR3. The V gene is TRBV6-1, the J gene TRBJ2-1, with D uncertain. The CDR3 has 15 amino acids. Trimming removed 1 base from V and 0 bases from J, with 7 bases in between. CDR1 is MNHNS, CDR2 SASEGT, per germline. CDR3 loop: CASSEGQSSYNEQFF. DNA of the CDR3: TGTGCCAGCAGTGAAGGCCAATCCTCCTACAATGAGCAGTTCTTC.

This clone was seen more than once but under ten times. This rearrangement joins TRBV19 to TRBJ2-3; D remains unclear. This CDR3 has 15 residues. Trimming removed 4 bases from V and 5 bases from J, with 16 bases in between. Looked up from germline, CDR1 is LNHDA and CDR2 is SQIVND (reference sequence). The CDR3 bases are TGTGCCAGTAGTAGAGAAGGACCTAACCTAGATACGCAGTATTTT. Its protein product is CASSREGPNLDTQYF.

The chain uses TRBV13 and TRBJ2-7, with 14 positions matching TRBD2. The germline V gene encodes CDR1 PRHDT and CDR2 FYEKMQ (reference sequence). The CDR3 length is 15 residues. The V gene end was trimmed by 5 bases and the J gene end by 6 bases; junction bases not matched to a gene: 6. The CDR3 loop reads CASSDRLAGGLEQYF. The CDR3, as DNA: TGTGCCAGCAGCGACCGACTAGCGGGGGGGCTCGAGCAGTACTTC.

In this sample, this clone turned up a few times. This chain connects TRBV4-1 to TRBJ2-3; D may correspond to TRBD1 or TRBD2 (5 bases each). In germline, CDR1 is MGHRA, CDR2 YSYEKL. This CDR3 is 16 amino acids long. Trimming removed 5 bases at V and 2 bases at J, with 17 bases between. CDR3 in amino acids: CASSSIGGGITDTQYF. The CDR3 region has the DNA TGCGCCAGCAGCTCGATCGGTGGGGGAATCACAGATACGCAGTATTTT.

The chain has TRBV2 and TRBJ2-5, with D possibly being TRBD1 (5 bases). Germline V gives CDR1 SNHLY, CDR2 FYNNEI. The CDR3 has 12 residues. The CDR3 region is CAKQDQGQTQYF. The CDR3 DNA reads as TGTGCTAAACAGGACCAAGGGCAGACCCAGTACTTC.